This T cell receptor (beta chain) was sequenced in a study of neurological immune-mediated disorders. The V gene's germline CDR1 is SGDLS and CDR2 YYNGEE. Losses at the gene ends were 2 bases for V and 9 bases for J; bases not matched to a gene: 9. The CDR3 extends over 15 amino acids. This clonotype showed up many times. Its antigen is not identified. Study observations and caveats: Falling below healthy controls, multiple sclerosis showed the least TCR clonal expansion, while HTLV-1-associated myelopathy showed the most. Private repertoires in all groups were suggested, as expanded clones shared no CDR3 amino acid sequences across subjects.

The method for making cDNA was 5'RACE, and it used 10-nucleotide random UMIs. One entry per CDR3 protein results from TCRdb running MiXCR on the 5' RACE reads. The table has around 48,000 distinct CDR3 sequences, 10% seen once. Sample: PBMCs. This sequence joins TRBV9 and TRBJ2-1, with TRBD1 identical over 9 bases. The TCR originated in a woman aged 35 to 49 with HTLV-1-associated myelopathy (HAM/TSP). CDR3: CASSVTLTGGVEQFF. The CDR3, as DNA: TGTGCCAGCAGCGTGACACTCACAGGGGGCGTTGAGCAGTTCTTC.